The T cell receptor beta chain described here comes from a study of T cell changes during pregnancy in multiple sclerosis. Clones were read by immunoSEQ multiplex PCR, and TCRdb kept only the in-frame ones, dropping some. The table records about 100,000 clones, about 92% of them present only once. This CDR3 has 17 amino acids. Germline loops: CDR1 SGHRS, CDR2 YFSETQ. Trimming took 4 bases from V and 3 from J; bases not matched to a gene: 6. Sequencing used peripheral blood, obtained after pregnancy. The rearrangement links TRBV5-1 to TRBJ2-2; 13 bases are shared with TRBD2. The clonotype was recovered from a female donor with multiple sclerosis, enrolled in a pregnancy study. CDR3 amino acids: CASSPAGLAGDTGELFF. The CDR3 bases are TGCGCCAGCAGCCCCGCAGGACTAGCGGGAGACACCGGGGAGCTGTTTTTT.